The clone carrying this TCR beta chain was counted only a few times. The data were obtained in a study of blood T cell repertoires in COVID-19. Categorization into cohorts depended on clinical history that participants reported. Per the germline V gene, CDR1 is MDHEN and CDR2 is SYDVKM. This CDR3 has 16 residues. V was clipped by 6 bases and J by 0 bases; unmatched bases: 10. Measured with immunoSEQ multiplex PCR; TCRdb has only the in-frame clones, and not every one. The profile shows some 200,000 clones, 80% to 90% of them singletons. The receptor was isolated from a man in his thirties or forties in a cohort exposed to, infected with or recovered from COVID-19 (not recorded which). Sequenced: PBMCs or T cells enriched from blood (not recorded which). The chain links TRBV28 to TRBJ2-7; 8 nucleotides agree with TRBD1. The CDR3, as DNA: TGTGCCAGCAGATATCCTGGACAGGGTGCCTCCTACGAGCAGTACTTC. This sequence encodes CASRYPGQGASYEQYF.